This T cell receptor (beta chain) was recovered during a study of early T cells in non-severe SARS-CoV-2 infection. Findings and limits, study-wide: Sequences matched to VDJdb favored anti-spike CD8 responses, while private and CD4 specificities were missed.

In regard to this clonotype: The antigen is undetermined.

As part of library construction, unique molecular identifiers were attached to individual cDNA molecules. Using its own MiXCR run on the 5' RACE reads, TCRdb lists one record per CDR3 protein. The sample comprises approximately 30,000 distinct CDR3 sequences, about 4.3% of which are singletons, and 7% to 9% rests with the top ten. CDR1 LGHDT and CDR2 YNNKEL come from the germline V gene (reference sequence). V dropped 1 base and J dropped 3 bases, with 7 bases sitting between them. The CDR3 length is 15 residues. The sequencing sample was made of whole blood. This TCR came from an adult who was a healthcare worker with PCR-confirmed SARS-CoV-2 infection or an uninfected control (not recorded which). The V call is TRBV3-1, the J call TRBJ1-6, with D unresolved. CDR3 DNA sequence: TGTGCCAGCAGCCAAGGGGGAGGCTATAATTCACCCCTCCACTTT. It translates to CASSQGGGYNSPLHF.